A selection of T cell receptor beta chains follows, all from one sample in a study of blood T cell repertoires in COVID-19. The data were produced by immunoSEQ multiplex PCR, yet TCRdb's version contains in-frame clones alone and is incomplete. The sample lists some 260,000 clones; about 87% were seen once. The sample comprised peripheral blood. These receptors were collected from a woman in her sixties or seventies with COVID-19, enrolled during active disease. Both conserved end residues are part of each CDR3. The D gene is left open where the match is weak. Expanded clones get a size class; other rows say once, few or many, or leave the size out.

j_call	d_call	clone_size	v_call	cdr3_nt	cdr3_aa
TRBJ1-3	-	-	TRBV13	TGTGCCAGCAGCTTAGGCCCCCCAGGAAACACCATATATTTT	CASSLGPPGNTIYF
TRBJ2-7	-	-	TRBV3-1/TRBV3-2	TGTGCCAGCAGCCAAGGTACCTACGAGCAGTACTTC	CASSQGTYEQYF
TRBJ1-3	-	-	TRBV7-9	TGTGCCAGCAGCTTTAAGGACTCCCAGGACACCATATATTTT	CASSFKDSQDTIYF
TRBJ2-1	-	-	TRBV4-1	TGCGCCAGCAGCCAAGATTTGGTCCGGGTTGAGCAGTTCTTC	CASSQDLVRVEQFF
TRBJ1-1	-	-	TRBV3-1/TRBV3-2	TGTGCCAGCAGCCAGGGGGGGGGTCACACTGAAGCTTTCTTT	CASSQGGGHTEAFF
TRBJ2-3	TRBD2	once	TRBV7-3	TGTGCCAGCAGCTTCTTCGGACTAGGGAGCACAGATACGCAGTATTTT	CASSFFGLGSTDTQYF
TRBJ2-5	TRBD2	-	TRBV20-1	TGCAGTGCTAGTAGGCTAGCGGGAGGATGGAAGGGGACCCAGTACTTC	CSASRLAGGWKGTQYF
TRBJ2-1	-	-	TRBV11-2	TGTGCCAGCAGTTCAGGGAATTCAAGGTACAATGAGCAGTTCTTC	CASSSGNSRYNEQFF
TRBJ2-4	-	-	TRBV6-4	TGTGCCAGCCCCCGGGAAGCGTTAGCCAAAAACATTCAGTACTTC	CASPREALAKNIQYF
TRBJ2-1	-	-	TRBV3-1/TRBV3-2	TGTGCCAGCAGCCAAGGACTTGTCACGATTCAATTCTTC	CASSQGLVTIQFF
TRBJ1-1	-	-	TRBV6-4	TGTGCCAGCAGTGACTCGGTCCAGGGCCACACTGAAGCTTTCTTT	CASSDSVQGHTEAFF
TRBJ1-1	-	-	TRBV5-1	TGCGCCAGCAGCTTGAGTGCAGGGCCGAACACTGAAGCTTTCTTT	CASSLSAGPNTEAFF
TRBJ2-5	-	once	TRBV18	TGTGCCAGCTCACCTGGGGAGACAGAGACCCAGTACTTC	CASSPGETETQYF
TRBJ1-2	-	-	TRBV5-1	TGCGCCAGCAGCTTAACCTTTGTGGGCACAGAGCGGAGAGGCGGCTACACCTTC	CASSLTFVGTERRGGYTF
TRBJ2-7	TRBD2	-	TRBV7-2	TGTGCCAGCAGCTTCGGACTAGCGGGATTCTACGAGCAGTACTTC	CASSFGLAGFYEQYF
TRBJ1-5	TRBD1	-	TRBV19	TGTGCCAGTAGTATCTCCGGGACAGACAATCAGCCCCAGCATTTT	CASSISGTDNQPQHF
TRBJ2-7	TRBD2	-	TRBV19	TGTGCCAGTAGTATCAGGTTTCAAGCGGGATGGACCTACGAGCAGTACTTC	CASSIRFQAGWTYEQYF
TRBJ1-6	-	few	TRBV14	TGTGCCAGCAGCCAACAGGGGACCAATTCACCCCTCCACTTT	CASSQQGTNSPLHF
TRBJ1-6	TRBD1	-	TRBV7-9	TGTGCCAGCAGCATCGACAGGGCGAATTCACCCCTCCACTTT	CASSIDRANSPLHF
TRBJ2-3	TRBD1	-	TRBV19	TGTGCCAGTAGGGGGACAGGGAAAGATACGCAGTATTTT	CASRGTGKDTQYF
TRBJ2-1	-	-	TRBV7-9	TGTGCCAGCAGCTTTATGGGGCAGCCCTCACTTACAAGGGAGCAGTTCTTC	CASSFMGQPSLTREQFF
TRBJ2-7	TRBD1	-	TRBV15	TGTGCCACCAGCAGAGAAGGGGGCGGAACCTACGAGCAGTACTTC	CATSREGGGTYEQYF
TRBJ2-7	-	-	TRBV19	TGTGCCAGTAGTATGACGGGGGGCCCCTACGAGCAGTACTTC	CASSMTGGPYEQYF
TRBJ1-1	-	-	TRBV3-1/TRBV3-2	TGTGCCAGCAGCCAACAACAGGGAGGGAGAGCTTTCTTT	CASSQQQGGRAFF
TRBJ1-6	-	-	TRBV18	TGTGCCAGCTCACCACTCGGGGGGGAGTCACCCCTCCACTTT	CASSPLGGESPLHF
TRBJ2-1	TRBD2	-	TRBV6-1	TGTGCCAGCAGTGAAGCGCCTCTAGCGGTAGTTGAGCAGTTCTTC	CASSEAPLAVVEQFF
TRBJ2-5	-	-	TRBV4-1	TGCGCCAGCAGCCAATTCGTATCCTTGGAGACCCAGTACTTC	CASSQFVSLETQYF
TRBJ2-1	TRBD2	-	TRBV10-3	TGTGCCATCACTAGCGGGACGAGCTCCTACAATGAGCAGTTCTTC	CAITSGTSSYNEQFF
TRBJ2-7	-	-	TRBV6-2/TRBV6-3	TGTGCCAGCAGTTACTCGTGGCGGTTCGGGGAGCAGTACTTC	CASSYSWRFGEQYF
TRBJ2-5	TRBD1	once	TRBV19	TGTGCCAGTACCCCAGGGACAGGGGCCGGGGAGACCCAGTACTTC	CASTPGTGAGETQYF
TRBJ2-1	TRBD2	once	TRBV7-2	TGTGCCAGCAGCTCTAGCGGGAGGGCCCGCTATGAGCAGTTCTTC	CASSSSGRARYEQFF
TRBJ2-3	TRBD2	-	TRBV6-5	TGTGCCAGCAGTTACGGGGCGGGAGCGGGCACAGATACGCAGTATTTT	CASSYGAGAGTDTQYF
TRBJ1-1	-	-	TRBV3-1/TRBV3-2	TGTGCCAGCAGCCAGGGCGCTGAAGCTTTCTTT	CASSQGAEAFF
TRBJ2-1	-	-	TRBV10-2	TGCGCCAGCAGTGAGGGTTCAGGCAGCTCCTACAATGAGCAGTTCTTC	CASSEGSGSSYNEQFF
TRBJ2-7	-	once	TRBV7-2	TGTGCCAGCAGCTTCCGGGACTCCCCCTACGAGCAGTACTTC	CASSFRDSPYEQYF
TRBJ2-2	TRBD2	-	TRBV5-1	TGCGCCAGCAGCCGACTAGCGGGAGAGTCCGGGGAGCTGTTTTTT	CASSRLAGESGELFF
TRBJ1-1	-	-	TRBV15	TGTGCCACCAGCAGAGATCAGGTGGGTGATGAAGCTTTCTTT	CATSRDQVGDEAFF
TRBJ2-7	TRBD1	-	TRBV6-5	TGTGCCAGCAGTCGGACAGGTGAAGCCTACGAGCAGTACTTC	CASSRTGEAYEQYF
TRBJ2-4	TRBD1	-	TRBV2	TGTGCCAGCAGCGGTACAGGGGGTTACAAAAACATTCAGTACTTC	CASSGTGGYKNIQYF
TRBJ2-1	TRBD2	-	TRBV9	TGTGCCAGCAGCGTACCCGGGACTAGCGGGAGCCATGAGCAGTTCTTC	CASSVPGTSGSHEQFF
TRBJ2-5	-	-	TRBV24-1	TGTGCCACCAGGGATGGGGGCGGCCAAGAGACCCAGTACTTC	CATRDGGGQETQYF
TRBJ2-7	-	-	TRBV28	TGTGCCAGCGCCTCAGGGAGGGAGCAGTACTTC	CASASGREQYF